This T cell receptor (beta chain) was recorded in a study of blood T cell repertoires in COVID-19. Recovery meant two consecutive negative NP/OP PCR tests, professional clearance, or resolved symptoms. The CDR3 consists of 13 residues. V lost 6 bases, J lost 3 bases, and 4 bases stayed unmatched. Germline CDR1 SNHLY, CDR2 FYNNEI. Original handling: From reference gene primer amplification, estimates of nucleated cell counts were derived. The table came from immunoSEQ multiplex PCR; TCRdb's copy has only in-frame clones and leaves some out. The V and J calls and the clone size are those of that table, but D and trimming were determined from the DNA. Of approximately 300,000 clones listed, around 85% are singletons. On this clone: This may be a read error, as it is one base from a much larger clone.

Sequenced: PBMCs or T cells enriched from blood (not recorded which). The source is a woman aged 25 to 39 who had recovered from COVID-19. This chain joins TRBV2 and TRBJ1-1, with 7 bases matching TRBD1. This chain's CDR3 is CASSQGEDTEAFF. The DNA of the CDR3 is TGTGCCAGCAGCCAGGGGGAGGACACTGAAGCTTTCTTT.